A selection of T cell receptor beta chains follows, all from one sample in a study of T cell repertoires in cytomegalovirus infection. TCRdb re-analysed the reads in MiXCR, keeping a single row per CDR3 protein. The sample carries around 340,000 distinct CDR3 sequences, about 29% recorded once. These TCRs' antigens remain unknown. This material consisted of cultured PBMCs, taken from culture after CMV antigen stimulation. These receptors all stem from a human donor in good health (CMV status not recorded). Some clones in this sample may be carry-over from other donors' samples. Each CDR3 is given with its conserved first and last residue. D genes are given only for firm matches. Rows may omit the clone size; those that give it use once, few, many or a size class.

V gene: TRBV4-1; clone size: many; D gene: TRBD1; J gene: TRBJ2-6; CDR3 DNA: TGCGCCAGCAGCCTACATTCGACAGGGGCCATCTCTGGGGCCAACGTCCTGACTTTC; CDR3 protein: CASSLHSTGAISGANVLTF
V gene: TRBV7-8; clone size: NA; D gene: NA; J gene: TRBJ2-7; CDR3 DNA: TGTGCCAGCAGCTTAGCTTCCAGGGGAGGGTACGAGCAGTACTTC; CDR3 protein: CASSLASRGGYEQYF
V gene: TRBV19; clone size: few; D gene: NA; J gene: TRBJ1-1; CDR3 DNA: TGTGCCAGTAGTATGTCTTTGGCAGGGAGGGATGTCCTTGAAGCTTTCTTT; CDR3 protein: CASSMSLAGRDVLEAFF
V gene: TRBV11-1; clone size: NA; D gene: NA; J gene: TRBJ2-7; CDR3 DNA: TGTGCCAGCAGCCACCGGGACGGGGGAGTCGAGCAGTACTTC; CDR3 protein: CASSHRDGGVEQYF
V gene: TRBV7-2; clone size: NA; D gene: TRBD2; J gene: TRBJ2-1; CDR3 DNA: TGTGCCAGCAGCGCGGACCGGGGGGGCTACAATGAGCAGTTCTTC; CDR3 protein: CASSADRGGYNEQFF
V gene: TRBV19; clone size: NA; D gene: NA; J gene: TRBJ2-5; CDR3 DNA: TGTGCCAGTAAGGTTGGTGGGAGAGAAGAGACCCAGTACTTC; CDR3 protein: CASKVGGREETQYF
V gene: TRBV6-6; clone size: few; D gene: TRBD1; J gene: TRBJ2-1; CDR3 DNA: TGTGCCAGCAGTTACAGGGGGCCAGGAACGTACAATGAGCAGTTCTTC; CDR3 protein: CASSYRGPGTYNEQFF
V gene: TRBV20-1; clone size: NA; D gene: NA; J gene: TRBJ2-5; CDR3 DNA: TGCAGTGCTAGAGCCCTCCGGTCTTGGTTGCGTGGAGAGACCCAGTACTTC; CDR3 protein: CSARALRSWLRGETQYF
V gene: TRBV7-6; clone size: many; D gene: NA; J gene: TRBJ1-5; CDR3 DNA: TGTGCCAGCAGCTTAGGAGGAGCTCAGCCCCAGCATTTT; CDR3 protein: CASSLGGAQPQHF
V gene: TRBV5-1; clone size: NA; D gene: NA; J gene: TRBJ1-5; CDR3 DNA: TGCGCCAGCAGCACGGGTGACAGTATTCAGCCCCAGCATTTT; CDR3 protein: CASSTGDSIQPQHF
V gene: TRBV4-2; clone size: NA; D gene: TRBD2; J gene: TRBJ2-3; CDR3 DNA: TGTGCCAGCAGCCAAGATGGGGCGGGAGTGTCAGATACGCAGTATTTT; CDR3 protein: CASSQDGAGVSDTQYF
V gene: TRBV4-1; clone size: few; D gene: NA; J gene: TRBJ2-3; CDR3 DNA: TGCGCCAGCAGCCTCGTGACAGGCCAGAGCACAGATACGCAGTATTTT; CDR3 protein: CASSLVTGQSTDTQYF
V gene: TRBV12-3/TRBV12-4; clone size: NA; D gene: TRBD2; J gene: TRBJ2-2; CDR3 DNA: TGTGCCAGCAGTCAATCCGGGACTAGCGGGAGTATCGGGGAGCTGTTTTTT; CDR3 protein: CASSQSGTSGSIGELFF
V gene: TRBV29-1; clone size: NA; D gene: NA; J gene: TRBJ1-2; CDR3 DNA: TGCAGCGCGGTCGAAGATGGCTACACCTTC; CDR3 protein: CSAVEDGYTF
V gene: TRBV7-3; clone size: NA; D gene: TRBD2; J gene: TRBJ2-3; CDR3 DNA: TGTGCCAGCAGCCTAGCGGGAGACCCAAATACGCAGTATTTT; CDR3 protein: CASSLAGDPNTQYF
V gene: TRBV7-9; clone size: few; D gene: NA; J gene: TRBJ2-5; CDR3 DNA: TGTGCCAGCAGCGACCCGGCTGGAGAGACCCAGTACTTC; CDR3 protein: CASSDPAGETQYF
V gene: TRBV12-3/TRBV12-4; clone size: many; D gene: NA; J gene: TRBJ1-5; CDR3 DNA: TGTGCCAGCACTCCCTCCAGAGGCAGCAATCAGCCCCAGCATTTT; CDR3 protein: CASTPSRGSNQPQHF
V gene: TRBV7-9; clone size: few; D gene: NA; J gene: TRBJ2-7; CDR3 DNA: TGTGCCAGCAGCTTAAGTGTCACCTCCTACGAGCAGTACTTC; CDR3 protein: CASSLSVTSYEQYF
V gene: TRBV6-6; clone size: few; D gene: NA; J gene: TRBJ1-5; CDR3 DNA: TGTGCCAGCACTCTAGGGAGCCTTTTACGACTTCAGCCCCAGCATTTT; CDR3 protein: CASTLGSLLRLQPQHF
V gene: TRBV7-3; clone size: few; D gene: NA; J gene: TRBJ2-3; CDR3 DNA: TGTGCCAGCACCGAGGGGGGCACAGATACGCAGTATTTT; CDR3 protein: CASTEGGTDTQYF
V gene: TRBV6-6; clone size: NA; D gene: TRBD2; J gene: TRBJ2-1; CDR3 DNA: TGTGCCAGCAGGCCCTGGGGGACCGGGGGGGGGAATGAGCAGTTCTTC; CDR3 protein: CASRPWGTGGGNEQFF
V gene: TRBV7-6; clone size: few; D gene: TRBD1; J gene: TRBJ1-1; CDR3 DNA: TGTGCCAGCAGCCCGGACAGGGAGAACACTGAAGCTTTCTTT; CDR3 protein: CASSPDRENTEAFF
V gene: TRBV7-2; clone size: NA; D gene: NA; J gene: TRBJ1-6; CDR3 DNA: TGTGCCAGCAGCTTAGGGACAGTGAGAAATTCACCCCTCCACTTT; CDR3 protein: CASSLGTVRNSPLHF
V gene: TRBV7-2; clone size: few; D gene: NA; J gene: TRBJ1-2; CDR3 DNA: TGTGCCAGCAGCTGGTCGGGGGCAAGCCCTGGAGACTACACCTTC; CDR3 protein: CASSWSGASPGDYTF
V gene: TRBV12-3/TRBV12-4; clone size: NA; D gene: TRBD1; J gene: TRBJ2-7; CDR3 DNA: TGTGCCAGCAGTTTCGCCGGGACAGGAAGGATCTACGAGCAGTACTTC; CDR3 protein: CASSFAGTGRIYEQYF
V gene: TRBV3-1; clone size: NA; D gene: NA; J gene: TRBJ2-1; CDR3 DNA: TGTGCCAGCAGCCCCTCGGGGCTCTCGGATGAGCAGTTCTTC; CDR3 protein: CASSPSGLSDEQFF
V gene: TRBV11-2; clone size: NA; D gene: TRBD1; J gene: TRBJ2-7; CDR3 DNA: TGTGCCAGCAGCCCCGCTTGGACAGGGAGCGGCGAGCAGTACTTC; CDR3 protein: CASSPAWTGSGEQYF
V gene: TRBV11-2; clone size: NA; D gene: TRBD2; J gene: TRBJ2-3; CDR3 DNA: TGTGCCAGCAGCTTAGTTCTGCGGGGGGACACAGATACGCAGTATTTT; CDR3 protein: CASSLVLRGDTDTQYF
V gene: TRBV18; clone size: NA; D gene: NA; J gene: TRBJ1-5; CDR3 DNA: TGTGCCAGCTCACCACGCGCAGCCGGAGATCAGCCCCAGCATTTT; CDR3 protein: CASSPRAAGDQPQHF
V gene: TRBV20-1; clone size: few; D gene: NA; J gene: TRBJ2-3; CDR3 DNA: TGCAGTGCTAGAGATGAAGGTTCCGGGGCAGATACGCAGTATTTT; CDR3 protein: CSARDEGSGADTQYF
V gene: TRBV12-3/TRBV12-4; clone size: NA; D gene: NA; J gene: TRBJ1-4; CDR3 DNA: TGTGCCAGCAGTTCCTCTCTCAGGGGAGGGTATGAAAAACTGTTTTTT; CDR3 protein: CASSSSLRGGYEKLFF
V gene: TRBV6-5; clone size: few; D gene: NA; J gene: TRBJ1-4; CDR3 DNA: TGTGCCAGCAGTTACTCGGCAGCTAATGAAAAACTGTTTTTT; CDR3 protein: CASSYSAANEKLFF
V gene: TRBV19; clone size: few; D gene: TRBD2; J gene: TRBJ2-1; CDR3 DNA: TGTGCCAGTAGTGGTGGGACTAGCGGATTCCTGGGACCCTACAATGAGCAGTTCTTC; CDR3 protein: CASSGGTSGFLGPYNEQFF
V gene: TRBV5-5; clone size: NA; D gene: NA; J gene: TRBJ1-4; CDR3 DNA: TGTGCCAGCAGCTCCTGGGAGGCGGCGGAAAAACTGTTTTTT; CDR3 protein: CASSSWEAAEKLFF
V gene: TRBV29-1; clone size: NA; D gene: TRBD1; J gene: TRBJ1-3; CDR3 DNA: TGCAGCGCCGGGACAGTCTCTGGAAACACCATATATTTT; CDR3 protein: CSAGTVSGNTIYF
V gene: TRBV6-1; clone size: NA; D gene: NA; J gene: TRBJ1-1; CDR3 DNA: TGTGCCAGCAGTTTCACTCCCCCCCCAGGAGGACCTGAAGCTTTCTTT; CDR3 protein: CASSFTPPPGGPEAFF
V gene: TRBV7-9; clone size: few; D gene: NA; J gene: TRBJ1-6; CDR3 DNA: TGTGCCAGCAGCTTGACCAGGGCGAATTCACCCCTCCACTTT; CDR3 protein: CASSLTRANSPLHF
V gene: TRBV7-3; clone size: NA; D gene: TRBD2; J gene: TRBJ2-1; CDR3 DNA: TGTGCCAGCAGCCCCATTAGCGGGGGGGCCTTTGACAATGAGCAGTTCTTC; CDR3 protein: CASSPISGGAFDNEQFF
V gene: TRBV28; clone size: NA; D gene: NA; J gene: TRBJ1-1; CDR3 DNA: TGTGCCAGCACCGGCCCCACTGAAGCTTTCTTT; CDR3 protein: CASTGPTEAFF
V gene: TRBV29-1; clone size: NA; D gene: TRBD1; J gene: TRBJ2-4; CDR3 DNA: TGCAGCGTCGCAAGACCGGGACAGATAGCCAAAAACATTCAGTACTTC; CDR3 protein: CSVARPGQIAKNIQYF
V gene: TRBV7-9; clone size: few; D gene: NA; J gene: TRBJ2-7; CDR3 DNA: TGTGCCAGCAGCCCCGCCGGGACACTTTTTGCCTACGAGCAGTACTTC; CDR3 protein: CASSPAGTLFAYEQYF
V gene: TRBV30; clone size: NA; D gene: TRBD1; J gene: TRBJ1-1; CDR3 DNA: TGTGCCTGGAGTTGGTCCTCGACAGGGGGTTCTGAAGCTTTCTTT; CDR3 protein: CAWSWSSTGGSEAFF
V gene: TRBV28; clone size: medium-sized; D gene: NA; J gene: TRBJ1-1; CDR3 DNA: TGTGCCAGCGGGTCGGGGGGGCCAGAAGCTTTCTTT; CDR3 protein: CASGSGGPEAFF
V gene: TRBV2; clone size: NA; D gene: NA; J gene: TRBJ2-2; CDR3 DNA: TGTGCCAGCAGTCCCCCGGGGAGAAGGGAGCTGTTTTTT; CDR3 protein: CASSPPGRRELFF
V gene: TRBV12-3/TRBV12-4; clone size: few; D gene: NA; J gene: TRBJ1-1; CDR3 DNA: TGTGCCAGCAGCCTCTCGAATGGACAGAGTAACACTGAAGCTTTCTTT; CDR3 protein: CASSLSNGQSNTEAFF
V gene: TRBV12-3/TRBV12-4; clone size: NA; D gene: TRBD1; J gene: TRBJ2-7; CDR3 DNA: TGTGCCAGCAGCCCCCCGCGGACAGGGGCATCCTACGAGCAGTACTTC; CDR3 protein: CASSPPRTGASYEQYF
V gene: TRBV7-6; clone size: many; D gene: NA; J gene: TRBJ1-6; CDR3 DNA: TGTGCCAGCAGAAGCTCCTATAATTCACCCCTCCACTTT; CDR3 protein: CASRSSYNSPLHF
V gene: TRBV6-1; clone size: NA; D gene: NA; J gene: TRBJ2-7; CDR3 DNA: TGTGCCAGCAGTGAATTCGGGGGCCCAGTCTACGAGCAGTACTTC; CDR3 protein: CASSEFGGPVYEQYF
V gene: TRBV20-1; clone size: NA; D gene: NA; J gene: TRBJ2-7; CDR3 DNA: TGCAGTGCCAGAGCCGGGGCTTCCTACGAGCAGTACTTC; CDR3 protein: CSARAGASYEQYF
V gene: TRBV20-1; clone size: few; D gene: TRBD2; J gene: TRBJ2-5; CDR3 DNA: TGCAGTGCTAGTGGTCTAGCGGATGTTTTCCAAGAGACCCAGTACTTC; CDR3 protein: CSASGLADVFQETQYF
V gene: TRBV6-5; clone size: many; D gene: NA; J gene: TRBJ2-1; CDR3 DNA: TGTGCCAGCAGTTACATGGGGCGGCCCTCCTACAATGAGCAGTTCTTC; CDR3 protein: CASSYMGRPSYNEQFF